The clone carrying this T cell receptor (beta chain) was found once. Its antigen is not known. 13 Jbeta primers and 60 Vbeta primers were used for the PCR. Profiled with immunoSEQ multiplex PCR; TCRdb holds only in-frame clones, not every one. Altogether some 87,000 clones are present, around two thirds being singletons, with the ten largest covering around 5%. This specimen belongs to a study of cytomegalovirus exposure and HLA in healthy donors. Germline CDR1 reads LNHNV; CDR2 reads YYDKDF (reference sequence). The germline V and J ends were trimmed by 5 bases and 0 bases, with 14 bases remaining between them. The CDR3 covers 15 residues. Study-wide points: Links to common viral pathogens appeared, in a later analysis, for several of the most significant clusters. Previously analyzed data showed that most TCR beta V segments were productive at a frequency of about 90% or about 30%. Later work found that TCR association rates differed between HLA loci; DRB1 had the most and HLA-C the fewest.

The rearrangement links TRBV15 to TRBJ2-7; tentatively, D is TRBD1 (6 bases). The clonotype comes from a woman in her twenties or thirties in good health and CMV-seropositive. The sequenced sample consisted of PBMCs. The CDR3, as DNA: TGTGCCACCAGCCCGAGCCAGGACAGCTCCTACGAGCAGTACTTC. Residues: CATSPSQDSSYEQYF. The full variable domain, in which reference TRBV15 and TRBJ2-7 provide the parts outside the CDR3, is DAMVIQNPRYQVTQFGKPVTLSCSQTLNHNVMYWYQQKSSQAPKLLFHYYDKDFNNEADTPDNFQSRRPNTSFCFLDIRSPGLGDTAMYLCATSPSQDSSYEQYFGPGTRLTVT.